This passage covers 5 T cell receptor beta chains from one sample sequenced in a study of regulatory T cells in long-lasting Graves disease. Time point: newly diagnosed GD, antithyroid drugs for less than 3 months. Following extraction of RNA from PBMCs, that RNA was used to make the TCR library. Investigators prepared the TCR beta libraries by applying iRepertoire HTBI primers and Arm-PCR of CDR3 regions. TCRdb re-derived calls from the multiplex PCR reads in MiXCR, one entry per CDR3 protein. The profile covers 400,000 to 500,000 distinct CDR3 sequences, with roughly 17% appearing a single time and 20% to 25% taken by the ten largest. This sample was shared with a second study, whose subject was T cells in Graves' hyperthyroidism and ophthalmopathy.

The sequences come from peripheral blood mononuclear cells (PBMCs), collected at new diagnosis, from a patient treated with antithyroid drugs. These receptors originate from a woman aged 18-29 years with Graves disease.

This clonotype was observed at least ten times. The chain employs TRBV6-1 and TRBJ2-7; weak D call: TRBD1 (5 bases). The V gene's germline CDR1 is MNHNS and CDR2 SASEGT. CDR3 length: 15 residues. V was pared by 6 bases and J by 3 bases, with 18 bases between. CDR3 coding DNA: TGTGCCAGCAGCAACTTGGACACCGTCGTCTACGAGCAGTACTTC. Translation gives CASSNLDTVVYEQYF.

There are many counts of this clonotype. This chain uses TRBV20-1 with TRBJ2-1; TRBD1 is a possible D gene (6 bases). The V end was cut by 4 bases, the J end by 3 bases, with 10 bases between. The germline V gene encodes CDR1 DFQATT and CDR2 SNEGSKA (reference sequence). This CDR3 is built from 13 residues. Here the CDR3 reads CSANSQGYNEQFF. CDR3 nucleotides: TGCAGTGCTAACTCACAGGGCTACAATGAGCAGTTCTTC.

There are many counts of this clonotype. V usage is TRBV7-8 and J usage is TRBJ2-7, with 9 bases identical to TRBD1. CDR1 is SGHVS and CDR2 is FQNEAQ in the germline V gene. CDR3 length: 14 amino acids. The ends lost 3 bases at V and 6 bases at J; junction bases unmatched: 6. The DNA of the CDR3 is TGTGCCAGCAGCTTCCGGACAGGGGATGCCGAGCAGTACTTC. It is translated as CASSFRTGDAEQYF.

This clonotype was observed a handful of times. This chain uses TRBV6-1 with TRBJ2-3; 9 positions match TRBD2. The CDR3 runs 17 residues. After removal of 6 bases from V and 4 bases from J, the junction contained 14 bases not matched to a gene. Germline CDR1 is MNHNS and CDR2 is SASEGT. The CDR3 spells CASRALSSGIVSDTQYF. CDR3 sequence (DNA): TGTGCCAGCAGAGCCCTCTCTAGCGGGATAGTTTCAGATACGCAGTATTTT.

In this sample, this clonotype turned up a few times. The chain links TRBV9 to TRBJ2-3; 8 bases line up with TRBD2. The CDR3 loop spans 16 amino acids. The trim removed 0 bases at V and 0 bases at J, leaving 3 bases unmatched. In germline, CDR1 is SGDLS, CDR2 YYNGEE. CDR3: CASSVGSSGSTDTQYF. The CDR3 DNA reads as TGTGCCAGCAGCGTAGGGTCTAGCGGGAGCACAGATACGCAGTATTTT.